Described below is a single T cell receptor (beta chain) sequence and its context. Its specificity is unknown. Trimming shortened V by 4 bases and J by 7 bases, and 25 bases separated the two germline ends. The CDR3 extends over 17 amino acids. Germline V gene sequence: CDR1 MDHEN, CDR2 SYDVKM. Profiling relied on immunoSEQ multiplex PCR, and the TCRdb table lists in-frame clones only, not all of them. The data show tens of thousands of clones, with under 90% seen just once and approximately 15% held by the top ten. The data derive from a study of PD-L1 blockade in urothelial cancer. Findings and limits, study-wide: Below-median TCR clonality that was measured in pretreatment blood predicted better survival.

Time point denoted: pretreatment peripheral blood. Sequenced material: PBMCs, taken around atezolizumab (anti-PD-L1) treatment. The genes are TRBV28 and TRBJ2-5; D is possibly TRBD1 (5 bases). This sequence originates from a man in his sixties with urothelial cancer. The DNA for the CDR3 is TGTGCCAGCAGTTCGCCCGGCACAGGAGTGCAAATGTGGACCCAGTACTTC. Translated, it gives CASSSPGTGVQMWTQYF.